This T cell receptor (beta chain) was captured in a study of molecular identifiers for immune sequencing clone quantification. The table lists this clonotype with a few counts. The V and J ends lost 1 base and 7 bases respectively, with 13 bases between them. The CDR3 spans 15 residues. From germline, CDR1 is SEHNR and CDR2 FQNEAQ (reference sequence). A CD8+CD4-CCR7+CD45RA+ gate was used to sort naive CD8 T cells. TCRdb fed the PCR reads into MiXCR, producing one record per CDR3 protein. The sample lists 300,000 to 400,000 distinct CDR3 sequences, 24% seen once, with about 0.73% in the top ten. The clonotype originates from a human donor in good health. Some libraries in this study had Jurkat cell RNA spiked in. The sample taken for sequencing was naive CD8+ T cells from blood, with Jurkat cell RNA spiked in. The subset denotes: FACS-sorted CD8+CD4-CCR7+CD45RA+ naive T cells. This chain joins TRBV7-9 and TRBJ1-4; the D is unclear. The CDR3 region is CASSLVVGLLEKLFF. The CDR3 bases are TGTGCCAGCAGCTTAGTCGTGGGTTTACTTGAAAAACTGTTTTTT.